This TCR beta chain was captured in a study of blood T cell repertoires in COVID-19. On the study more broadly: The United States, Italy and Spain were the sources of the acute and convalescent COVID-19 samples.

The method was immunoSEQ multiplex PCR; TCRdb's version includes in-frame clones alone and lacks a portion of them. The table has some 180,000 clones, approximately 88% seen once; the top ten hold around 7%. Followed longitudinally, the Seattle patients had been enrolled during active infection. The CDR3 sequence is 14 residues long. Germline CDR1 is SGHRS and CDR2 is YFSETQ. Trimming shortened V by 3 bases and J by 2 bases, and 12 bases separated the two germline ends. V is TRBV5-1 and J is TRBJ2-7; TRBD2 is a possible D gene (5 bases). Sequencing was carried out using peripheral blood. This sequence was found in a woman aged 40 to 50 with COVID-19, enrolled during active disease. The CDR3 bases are TGCGCCAGCAGCTCGGGCGACTATGCCTACGAGCAGTACTTC. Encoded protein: CASSSGDYAYEQYF.